Sequencing of this T cell receptor (beta chain) was carried out in a study of cytomegalovirus exposure and HLA in healthy donors. Trimming stripped 4 bases from V and 2 bases from J, with 18 bases between. Germline values: CDR1 SGHNT, CDR2 YYREEE (reference sequence). This CDR3 contains 16 residues. Only a few counts were recorded for this clone. It was with 60 Vbeta and 13 Jbeta primers that the PCR ran. Method: immunoSEQ multiplex PCR; TCRdb's copy keeps in-frame clones and lacks some. The table shows under 150,000 clones, with around 80% occurring only once. This chain connects TRBV5-4 to TRBJ2-5; a possible D gene is TRBD2 (6 bases). The TCR sequence derives from a boy younger than 10 in good health and CMV-seronegative. The sample consisted of PBMCs. CDR3 sequence reads: CASSPDGVEGQETQYF. The CDR3 nucleotides read TGTGCCAGCAGCCCGGATGGGGTGGAGGGACAAGAGACCCAGTACTTC.